Shown below are 9 T cell receptor beta chains from a single sample sequenced in a study of blood T cell repertoires in COVID-19 (dated by TCRdb to 2018 to 2020). The method was the immunoSEQ multiplex PCR assay. This immuneACCESS table, as held by TCRdb, lists in-frame sequences with V and J called but not all clones. Of the missing ones, under half trace to an unresolved V gene in checked studies; the others have no known cause. This sample comprises roughly 180,000 clones, roughly 81% of them detected only once. Of the sample, approximately 7.7% falls within the top ten clones. The sample consisted of peripheral blood. The source of these receptors is a middle-aged man who had recovered from COVID-19.

The table lists this clone with a few counts. V usage is TRBV7-2 and J usage is TRBJ2-4, with D perhaps matching TRBD1 (6 bases). CDR3 length equals 13 residues. Germline V CDR1 and CDR2: SGHTA, FQGNSA. V gave up 8 bases and J gave up 4 bases, with 12 bases separating them. The CDR3 loop is CASSTDRKNIQYF. CDR3 DNA sequence: TGTGCCAGCTCCACAGACAGGAAAAACATTCAGTACTTC.

The chain links TRBV11-3 to TRBJ2-5; 11 bases match TRBD2. The CDR3 covers 15 residues. Germline trimming cut 5 bases from V and 2 bases from J; bases unmatched to any gene: 4. The germline V gene encodes CDR1 SGHNT and CDR2 YENEEA. CDR3 coding DNA: TGTGCCAGCAGCACTGGGACTAGCGGACAAGAGACCCAGTACTTC. Its protein is CASSTGTSGQETQYF.

This clone was counted between two and nine times. This rearrangement joins TRBV27 to TRBJ2-7; perhaps TRBD2 as D (6 bases). V was pared by 5 bases and J by 9 bases, with 20 bases between. This CDR3 is 14 amino acids long. Germline loops: CDR1 MNHEY, CDR2 SMNVEV (reference sequence). The CDR3 protein is CASSRRDSTRRQYF. The CDR3 DNA reads TGTGCCAGCAGTCGCCGGGACTCCACCCGGCGGCAGTACTTC.

The chain employs TRBV3-1 (or the pseudogene TRBV3-2) and TRBJ1-6, with D possibly matching TRBD1 (6 bases). The CDR3 runs 15 residues. The germline gives CDR1 LGHDT, CDR2 YNNKEL (reference sequence). V was pared by 4 bases and J by 7 bases, with 14 bases between. CDR3 protein: CASSLTGHVNSPLHF. In nucleotides, the CDR3 is TGTGCCAGCAGCCTCACGGGACACGTAAATTCACCCCTCCACTTT.

The rearrangement uses TRBV9 and TRBJ2-7; TRBD1 might be the D (5 bases). The CDR3 contains 15 residues. The V gene's germline CDR1 is SGDLS and CDR2 YYNGEE. The ends were cut back, 2 bases at V and 5 bases at J, with 17 bases in the middle. DNA for the CDR3: TGTGCCAGCAGCGTGTCCCCCCAGGGTAACCACGAGCAGTACTTC. It yields the protein CASSVSPQGNHEQYF.

The chain joins TRBV2 to TRBJ2-4; 11 bases fit TRBD2. CDR3 size: 15 residues. The V and J ends lost 5 bases and 4 bases, in that order; junction bases with no gene match: 4. Germline CDR1 SNHLY, CDR2 FYNNEI. CDR3 DNA sequence: TGTGCCAGCAGTAAGGGACTAGCGGAGAAAAACATTCAGTACTTC. Translated: CASSKGLAEKNIQYF.

The J gene is TRBJ1-2, the V gene TRBV7-2; D might be TRBD1 (5 bases). The length of the CDR3 is 15 residues. Trimming took 0 bases from V and 6 from J, leaving 14 bases between them. CDR1 and CDR2 from the germline V gene are SGHTA and FQGNSA. Here the CDR3 reads CASSLALGEENGYTF. The CDR3 nucleotides are TGTGCCAGCAGCTTAGCGCTGGGGGAGGAGAATGGCTACACCTTC.

This rearrangement joins TRBV9 to TRBJ2-7; 13 bases agree with TRBD2. Germline CDR1 and CDR2: SGDLS and YYNGEE. J lost 5 bases, V lost 3 bases, and 11 bases had no gene match. CDR3 length equals 17 residues. The CDR3 nucleotides are TGTGCCAGCAGCGCCCCACTAGCGGGAGGGCCCCCCAACGAGCAGTACTTC. It codes for CASSAPLAGGPPNEQYF. The variable domain in full, completed from reference TRBV9 and TRBJ2-7, reads DSGVTQTPKHLITATGQRVTLRCSPRSGDLSVYWYQQSLDQGLQFLIQYYNGEERAKGNILERFSAQQFPDLHSELNLSSLELGDSALYFCASSAPLAGGPPNEQYFGPGTRLTVT.

This chain connects TRBV18 to TRBJ1-5; possibly TRBD1 for D (5 bases). This CDR3 is built from 17 residues. The germline V and J ends were trimmed by 0 bases and 2 bases, with 14 bases remaining between them. Germline loops: CDR1 KGHSH, CDR2 LQKENI. CDR3 sequence: CASSPPSSQGGNQPQHF. The CDR3 DNA reads as TGTGCCAGCTCACCACCGTCAAGTCAGGGTGGCAATCAGCCCCAGCATTTT.